This entry is about one T cell receptor (beta chain). Its specificity is unknown. V lost 6 bases to trimming and J lost 7 bases, with 10 bases between them. The CDR3 totals 13 residues. CDR1 is MNHEY and CDR2 is SVGEGT in the germline V gene. Together with a sample-barcoded 5' primer, a J-beta primer mix was included in a second PCR lasting roughly 6 to 12 cycles. Each TCR beta cDNA got a 12-nucleotide random molecular identifier. TCRdb re-called the 5' RACE reads with MiXCR, one entry per CDR3 protein. This sample carries 800,000 to 900,000 distinct CDR3 sequences, about 59% of them seen once, and the ten largest clones take 28%. This specimen comes from a study of blood T cells in healthy people across ages. Study results and caveats: With age, beta diversity per million T cells declined roughly linearly, significantly by 30 to 40. More naive CD4+ cells and higher diversity marked long-lived donors relative to aged donors.

Sequenced sample: blood. The sequence was collected from a man aged 25-40 years in good health. The chain uses TRBV6-2 or TRBV6-3 and TRBJ1-6, with no clear D. The chain's CDR3 is CASRGSQNSPLHF. In DNA form, the CDR3 reads TGTGCCAGCAGGGGTAGCCAGAATTCACCCCTCCACTTT.